This is a list of T cell receptor beta chains from one sample in a study of T cell changes during pregnancy in multiple sclerosis. Assay used: immunoSEQ multiplex PCR; TCRdb lists only in-frame clones, some missing. Among about 79,000 clones, roughly 93% were seen once, and the ten largest hold less than 0.85%. The material was peripheral blood, obtained in the second trimester of pregnancy. These receptors were obtained from a female donor in good health, enrolled as a control in a pregnancy study. The conserved cysteine and the conserved F or W are not part of the CDR3 here. Fields, in order: V gene, J gene, CDR3 length, CDR3 protein.

TRBV7-2,TRBJ2-7,13,ASSLGSYRDYEQY
TRBV7-9,NA,13,ASTRTGWEFHEQY
TRBV27,TRBJ2-1,12,ASSTGYDYNEQF
TRBV30,TRBJ2-3,10,AWSVQTDTQY
TRBV5-1,TRBJ2-1,12,ASSPPQGYNEQF
TRBV27,TRBJ2-7,11,ASSFPNSYEQY
TRBV7-8,TRBJ2-3,13,ASSQNDQITDTQY
TRBV11-3,TRBJ1-1,13,ASSPLRGRGTEAF
TRBV7-9,TRBJ2-7,10,ASGGTGYEQY
TRBV6-1,TRBJ1-2,11,ASSESAGGGYT
TRBV5-6,TRBJ1-2,11,ASSLSGSSGYT
TRBV11-3,TRBJ2-1,15,ASSSDRTDSSYNEQF
TRBV5-6,TRBJ1-6,15,ASSQDRQGAYNSPLH
TRBV5-4,TRBJ2-2,12,ASSLDSSTGELF
TRBV6-5,TRBJ1-2,10,ASFQVNYGYT
TRBV7-9,TRBJ2-7,12,ASSLDRLTYEQY
TRBV5-6,TRBJ1-1,13,ASSLGGHMNTEAF
TRBV9,TRBJ1-1,14,ASSVGRQVLNTEAF
TRBV19,TRBJ1-5,12,ASRGTAPNQPQH
TRBV4-3,TRBJ1-6,12,ASSQDREVSPLH
TRBV9,TRBJ2-7,14,ASSVTSGAPSYEQY
TRBV5-1,TRBJ2-4,15,ASSNRGQGGYKNIQY
TRBV7-7,TRBJ2-5,13,ASSFSYANAETQY
TRBV7-2,TRBJ1-1,13,ASSFFGFEATEAF
TRBV6-6,TRBJ2-5,14,ASSSTSGGGRETQY
TRBV6-5,TRBJ1-2,10,ASSRQGRSYT
TRBV2,TRBJ2-7,12,ASSREEISNEQY
TRBV7-2,TRBJ2-7,15,ASSLIHYSGGSYEQY
TRBV25-1,TRBJ1-1,12,ASSENNRYTEAF
TRBV14,TRBJ2-7,10,ASSTVYYEQY
TRBV7-9,TRBJ2-3,12,ASSLIAATDTQY
TRBV2,TRBJ2-1,13,ASSDASGTYNEQF
TRBV9,TRBJ1-3,10,ASSARGNTIY
TRBV7-8,TRBJ1-5,12,ASSVGQGNQPQH
TRBV5-1,TRBJ2-7,14,ASSLEPGQGKYEQY
TRBV18,TRBJ2-1,13,ASSPSAGGWDEQF
TRBV7-9,TRBJ1-3,14,ASSLVGDRSGNTIY
TRBV2,TRBJ1-1,8,ASRGKGAF
TRBV19,TRBJ1-6,14,ASSPPGQGQGSPLH
TRBV29-1,TRBJ2-5,9,SVGGQETQY
TRBV7-8,TRBJ1-2,14,ASSSIQGPPIDGYT
TRBV7-3,TRBJ1-1,13,ASSLDFGLNTEAF
TRBV28,TRBJ1-6,10,ASTETNSPLH
TRBV4-1,TRBJ2-3,16,ASSRTLGTSVSTDTQY
TRBV18,TRBJ2-7,10,ASSSLDRKQY
TRBV4-2,TRBJ2-2,15,ASSQDLRTGVPGELF
TRBV7-9,TRBJ1-1,12,ASSATGGAQEAF
TRBV12-5,TRBJ2-3,18,ASGLAKKGLETILTDTQY
TRBV6-5,TRBJ1-5,13,ASSTGQGRNQPQH
TRBV7-9,TRBJ1-2,10,ASSVSAYGYT
TRBV6-6,TRBJ2-5,13,ASSSLGLDGETQY
TRBV6-6,TRBJ2-7,12,ASSYEQGSVGQY
TRBV12-5,TRBJ2-2,11,ASARSDTGELF
TRBV25-1,TRBJ2-1,14,ASSHSGVPNYNEQF
TRBV27,TRBJ1-2,12,ASSRSTDRAGYT
TRBV9,TRBJ2-7,13,ASSSGTSGSYEQY
TRBV5-8,TRBJ1-1,12,ASSSGTGGEEAF